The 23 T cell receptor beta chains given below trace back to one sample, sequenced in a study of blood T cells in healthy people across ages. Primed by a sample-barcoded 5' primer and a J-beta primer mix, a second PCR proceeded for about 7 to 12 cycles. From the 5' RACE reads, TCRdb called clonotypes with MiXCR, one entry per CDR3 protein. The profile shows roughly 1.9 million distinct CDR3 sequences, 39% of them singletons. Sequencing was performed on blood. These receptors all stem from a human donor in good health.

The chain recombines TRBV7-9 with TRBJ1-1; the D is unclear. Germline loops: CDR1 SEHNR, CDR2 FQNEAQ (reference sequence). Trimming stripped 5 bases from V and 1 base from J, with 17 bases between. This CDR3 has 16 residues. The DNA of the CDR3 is TGTGCCAGCAGCCTTTCCGTTGGCCTGGCGAACACTGAAGCTTTCTTT. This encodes CASSLSVGLANTEAFF.

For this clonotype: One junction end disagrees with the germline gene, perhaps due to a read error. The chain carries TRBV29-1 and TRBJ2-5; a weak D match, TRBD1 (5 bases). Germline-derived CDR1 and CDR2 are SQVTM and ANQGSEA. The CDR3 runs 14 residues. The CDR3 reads CSVQEQANQETQYF. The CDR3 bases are TGCAGCGTTCAAGAACAGGCGAACCAAGAGACCCAGTACTTC.

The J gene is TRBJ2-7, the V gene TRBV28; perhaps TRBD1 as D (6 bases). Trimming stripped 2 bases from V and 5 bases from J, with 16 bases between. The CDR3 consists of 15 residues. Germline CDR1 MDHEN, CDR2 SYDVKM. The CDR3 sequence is CASSLGTGYGHEQYF. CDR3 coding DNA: TGTGCCAGCAGTTTAGGAACAGGGTATGGGCACGAGCAGTACTTC.

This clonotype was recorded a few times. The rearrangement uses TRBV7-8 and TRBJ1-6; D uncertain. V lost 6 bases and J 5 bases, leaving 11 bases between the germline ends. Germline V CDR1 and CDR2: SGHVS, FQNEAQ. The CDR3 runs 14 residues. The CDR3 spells CASSFLQNNSPLHF. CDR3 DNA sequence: TGTGCCAGCAGTTTTTTACAAAATAATTCACCCCTCCACTTT.

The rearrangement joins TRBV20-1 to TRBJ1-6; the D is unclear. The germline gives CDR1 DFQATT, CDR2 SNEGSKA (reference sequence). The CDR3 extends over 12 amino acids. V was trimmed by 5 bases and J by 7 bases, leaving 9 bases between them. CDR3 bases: TGCAGTGCTGAAGTGGGGAATTCACCCCTCCACTTT. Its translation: CSAEVGNSPLHF.

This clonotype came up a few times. For the CDR3, the DNA is TGTGCCAGCCAACCGGGGGCGCGCCCAGATACGCAGTATTTT. Its translation is CASQPGARPDTQYF. This chain joins TRBV12-3 or TRBV12-4 and TRBJ2-3, with D perhaps matching TRBD1 or TRBD2 (6 bases each). The CDR3 loop spans 14 amino acids. Trimming took off 8 bases at V and 4 bases at J, with 16 bases between the two ends.

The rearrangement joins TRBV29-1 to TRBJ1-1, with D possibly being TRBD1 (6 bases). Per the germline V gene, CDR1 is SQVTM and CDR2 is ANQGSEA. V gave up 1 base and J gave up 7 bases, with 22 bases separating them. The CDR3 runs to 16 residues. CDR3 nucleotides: TGCAGCGTTGAAGGAGGGCGGTACGGGGGCGCTGGTGAAGCTTTCTTT. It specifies CSVEGGRYGGAGEAFF.

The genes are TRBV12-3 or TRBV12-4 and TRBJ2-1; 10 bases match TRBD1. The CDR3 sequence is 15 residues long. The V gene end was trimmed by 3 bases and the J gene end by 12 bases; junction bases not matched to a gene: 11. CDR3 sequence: CASSLGTGDYSGQFF. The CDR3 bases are TGTGCCAGCAGTTTGGGGACAGGGGATTATAGTGGGCAGTTCTTC.

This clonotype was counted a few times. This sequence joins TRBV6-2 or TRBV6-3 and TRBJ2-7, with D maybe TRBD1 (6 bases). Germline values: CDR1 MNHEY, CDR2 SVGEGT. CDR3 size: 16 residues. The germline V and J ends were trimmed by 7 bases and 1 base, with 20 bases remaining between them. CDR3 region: CASIDVGTSPSYEQYF. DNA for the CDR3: TGTGCCAGCATCGACGTAGGGACATCACCTTCCTACGAGCAGTACTTC.

This CDR3 is CASSPPTGIHEQFF. The CDR3 nucleotides read TGTGCCAGCAGCCCCCCAACAGGGATTCACGAGCAGTTCTTC. V usage is TRBV9 and J usage is TRBJ2-1; D is possibly TRBD1 (6 bases). The V end was cut by 4 bases, the J end by 10 bases, with 18 bases between. Germline values: CDR1 SGDLS, CDR2 YYNGEE. This CDR3 is 14 amino acids long.

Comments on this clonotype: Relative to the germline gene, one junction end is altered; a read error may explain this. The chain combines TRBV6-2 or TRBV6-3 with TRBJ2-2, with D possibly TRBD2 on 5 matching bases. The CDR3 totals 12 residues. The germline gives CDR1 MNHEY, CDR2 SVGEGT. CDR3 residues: CATAGDSGERFF. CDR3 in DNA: TGTGCCACCGCTGGGGATTCCGGGGAGCGGTTTTTT.

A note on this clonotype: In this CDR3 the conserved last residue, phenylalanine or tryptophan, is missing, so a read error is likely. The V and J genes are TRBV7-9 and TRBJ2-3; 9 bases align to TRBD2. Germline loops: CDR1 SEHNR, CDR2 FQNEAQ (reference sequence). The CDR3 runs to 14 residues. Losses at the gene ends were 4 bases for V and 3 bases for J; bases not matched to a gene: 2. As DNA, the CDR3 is TGTGCCAGCAGCTCTAGCGGGGTAACAGATACGCAGTATTTG. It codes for CASSSSGVTDTQYL.

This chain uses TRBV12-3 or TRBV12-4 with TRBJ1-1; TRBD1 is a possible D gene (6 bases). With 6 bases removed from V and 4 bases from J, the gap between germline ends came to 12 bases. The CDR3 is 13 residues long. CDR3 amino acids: CASRTGTITEAFF. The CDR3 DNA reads TGTGCCAGCAGAACCGGGACAATCACTGAAGCTTTCTTT.

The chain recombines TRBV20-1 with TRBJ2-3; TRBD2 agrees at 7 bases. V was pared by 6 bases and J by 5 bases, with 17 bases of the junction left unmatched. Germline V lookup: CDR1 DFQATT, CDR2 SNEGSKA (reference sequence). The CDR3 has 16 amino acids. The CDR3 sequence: CSAIWGGSFSIDTQYF. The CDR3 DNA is TGCAGTGCCATCTGGGGGGGATCGTTTTCAATAGATACGCAGTATTTT.

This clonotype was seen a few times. The chain's CDR3 is CASSVGSGGFMDGYTF. The CDR3 region has the DNA TGTGCCAGCAGCGTTGGGTCAGGGGGCTTTATGGATGGCTACACCTTC. The genes are TRBV11-2 and TRBJ1-2; 8 bases align to TRBD1. The ends lost 5 bases at V and 6 bases at J; junction bases unmatched: 14. Germline V CDR1 and CDR2: SGHAT, FQNNGV. The CDR3 has 16 residues.

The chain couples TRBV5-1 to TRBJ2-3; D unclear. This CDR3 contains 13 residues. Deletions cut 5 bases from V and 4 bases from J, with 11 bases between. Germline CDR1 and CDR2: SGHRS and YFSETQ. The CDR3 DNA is TGCGCCAGCAGGAGGCTAGAGGCAGATACGCAGTATTTT. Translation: CASRRLEADTQYF.

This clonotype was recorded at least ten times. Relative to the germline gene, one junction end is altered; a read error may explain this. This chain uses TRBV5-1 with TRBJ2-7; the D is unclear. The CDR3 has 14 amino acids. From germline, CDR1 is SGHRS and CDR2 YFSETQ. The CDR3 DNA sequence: TGTGCCAGCAGCTTAGAAGCAGGTTCGTACGAGCAGTACTTC. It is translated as CASSLEAGSYEQYF.

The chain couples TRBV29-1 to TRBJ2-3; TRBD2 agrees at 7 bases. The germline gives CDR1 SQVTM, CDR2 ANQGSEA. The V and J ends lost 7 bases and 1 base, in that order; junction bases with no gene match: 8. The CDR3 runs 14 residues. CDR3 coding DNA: TGCAGCGGAGGACTAGGACGGGGCACAGATACGCAGTATTTT. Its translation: CSGGLGRGTDTQYF.

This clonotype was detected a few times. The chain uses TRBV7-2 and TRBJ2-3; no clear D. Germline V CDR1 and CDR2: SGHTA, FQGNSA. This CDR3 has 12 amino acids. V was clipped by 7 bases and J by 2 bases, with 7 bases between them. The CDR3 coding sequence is TGTGCCAGCATCCCCTACACAGATACGCAGTATTTT. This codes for CASIPYTDTQYF. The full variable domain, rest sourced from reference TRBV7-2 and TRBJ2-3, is GAGVSQSPSNKVTEKGKDVELRCDPISGHTALYWYRQSLGQGLEFLIYFQGNSAPDKSGLPSDRFSAERTGGSVSTLTIQRTQQEDSAVYLCASIPYTDTQYFGPGTRLTVL.

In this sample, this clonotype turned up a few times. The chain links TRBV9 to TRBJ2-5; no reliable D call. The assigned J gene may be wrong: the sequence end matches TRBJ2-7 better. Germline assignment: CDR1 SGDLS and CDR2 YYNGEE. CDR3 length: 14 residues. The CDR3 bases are TGTGCCAGCAGCGTAGCTACGTGGGGAAACGAGCAGTACTTC. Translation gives CASSVATWGNEQYF.

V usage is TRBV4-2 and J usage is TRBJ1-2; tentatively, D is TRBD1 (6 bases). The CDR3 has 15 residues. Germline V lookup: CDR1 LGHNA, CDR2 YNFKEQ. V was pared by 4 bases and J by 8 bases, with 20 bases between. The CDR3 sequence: CASSPGQGISMGYTF. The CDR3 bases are TGTGCCAGCAGCCCCGGTCAGGGGATATCTATGGGCTACACCTTC.

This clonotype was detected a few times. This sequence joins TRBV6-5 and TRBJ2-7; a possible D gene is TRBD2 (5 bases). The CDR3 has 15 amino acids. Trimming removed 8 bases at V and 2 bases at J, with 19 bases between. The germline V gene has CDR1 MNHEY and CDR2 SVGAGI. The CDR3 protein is CASSFGETPTYEQYF. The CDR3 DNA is TGTGCCAGCTCCTTCGGGGAGACGCCTACCTACGAGCAGTACTTC.

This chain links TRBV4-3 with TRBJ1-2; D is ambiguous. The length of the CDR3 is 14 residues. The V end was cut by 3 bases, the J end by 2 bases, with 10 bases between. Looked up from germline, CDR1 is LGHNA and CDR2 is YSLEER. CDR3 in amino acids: CASSQGGNNYGYTF. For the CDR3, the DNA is TGCGCCAGCAGCCAGGGTGGGAACAACTATGGCTACACCTTC.